The entry below describes one TCR beta chain. No antigen is known for it. This sample is drawn from a study of T cell responses to AZD1222 COVID-19 vaccine. Study-wide results and caveats: Repertoires were obtained only post-peak T cell response. Along spike, vaccine-associated CD4 TCRs were found throughout, with dominance at 160-218 and 743-854.

V shed 6 bases, J shed 5 bases, and the junction held 3 bases outside the gene matches. The germline V gene encodes CDR1 MNHEY and CDR2 SMNVEV (reference sequence). The CDR3 runs to 13 residues. Sequenced by immunoSEQ multiplex PCR; TCRdb stores in-frame clones only, minus some. The sample carries tens of thousands of clones, around 73% recorded once. The sequence was collected from an adult in good health. J is TRBJ1-1 and V is TRBV27; 10 bases map to TRBD1. Source: peripheral blood, taken on day 0 of AZD1222 vaccination. CDR3 coding DNA: TGTGCCAGCAGAAGGACAGGGGGAACTGAAGCTTTCTTT. It encodes CASRRTGGTEAFF.